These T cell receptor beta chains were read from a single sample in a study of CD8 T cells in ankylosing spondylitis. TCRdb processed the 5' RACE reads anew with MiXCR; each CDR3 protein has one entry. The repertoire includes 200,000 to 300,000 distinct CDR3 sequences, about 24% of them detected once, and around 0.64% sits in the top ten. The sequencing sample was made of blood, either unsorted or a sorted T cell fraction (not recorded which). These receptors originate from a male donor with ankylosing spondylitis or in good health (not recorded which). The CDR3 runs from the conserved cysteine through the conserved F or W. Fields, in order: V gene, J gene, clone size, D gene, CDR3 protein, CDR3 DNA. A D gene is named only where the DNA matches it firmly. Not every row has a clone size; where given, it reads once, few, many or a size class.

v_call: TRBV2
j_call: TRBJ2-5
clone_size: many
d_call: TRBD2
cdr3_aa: CASRPSQRGGGETQYF
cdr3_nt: TGTGCCAGCAGACCCAGTCAGCGGGGGGGTGGTGAGACCCAGTACTTC

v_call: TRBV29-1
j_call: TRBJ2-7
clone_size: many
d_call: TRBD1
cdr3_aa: CSVVTGGYEQYF
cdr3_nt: TGCAGCGTAGTCACAGGGGGATACGAGCAGTACTTC

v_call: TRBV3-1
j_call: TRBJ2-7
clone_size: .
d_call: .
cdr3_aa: CASSPTLIFYEQYF
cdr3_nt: TGTGCCAGCAGCCCCACTCTGATCTTCTACGAGCAGTACTTC

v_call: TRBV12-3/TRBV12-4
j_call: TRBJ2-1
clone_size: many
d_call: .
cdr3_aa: CASSFGGRYNEQFF
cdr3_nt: TGTGCCAGCAGTTTTGGGGGGCGCTACAATGAGCAGTTCTTC

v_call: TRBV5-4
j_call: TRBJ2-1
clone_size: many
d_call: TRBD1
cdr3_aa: CASSKGQTGWGNEQFF
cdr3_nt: TGTGCCAGCAGTAAGGGTCAGACAGGGTGGGGTAATGAGCAGTTCTTC

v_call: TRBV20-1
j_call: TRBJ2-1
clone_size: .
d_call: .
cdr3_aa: CSAPDGGPQYNEQFF
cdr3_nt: TGCAGTGCGCCCGACGGGGGGCCTCAATACAATGAGCAGTTCTTC

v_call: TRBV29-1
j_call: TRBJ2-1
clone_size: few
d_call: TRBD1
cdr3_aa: CSADRGYEQFF
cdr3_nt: TGCAGCGCTGACAGGGGGTATGAGCAGTTCTTC

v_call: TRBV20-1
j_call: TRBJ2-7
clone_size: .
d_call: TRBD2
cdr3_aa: CSARASGGDYEQYF
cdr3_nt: TGCAGTGCTAGAGCTAGCGGGGGGGACTACGAGCAGTACTTC

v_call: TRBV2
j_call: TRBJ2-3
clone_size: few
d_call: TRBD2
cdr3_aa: CASGRGLAGSSTDTQYF
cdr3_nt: TGTGCCAGCGGAAGGGGACTAGCGGGTTCCAGCACAGATACGCAGTATTTT

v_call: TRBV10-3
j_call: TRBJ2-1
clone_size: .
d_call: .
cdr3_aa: CAISDGTTYNEQFF
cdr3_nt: TGTGCCATCAGTGACGGCACAACCTACAATGAGCAGTTCTTC

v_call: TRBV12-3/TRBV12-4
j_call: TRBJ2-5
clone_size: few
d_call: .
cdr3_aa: CASSFEGRLETQYF
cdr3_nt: TGTGCCAGCAGTTTTGAGGGACGGCTAGAGACCCAGTACTTC